The clone carrying this TCR beta chain was observed a single time. Its antigen is currently unknown. The repertoire was sequenced with immunoSEQ multiplex PCR; TCRdb's copy has only in-frame clones and lacks some. Counted here are about 130,000 clones, 85% to 90% occurring once; the ten biggest clones make up less than 8%. The data belong to a study of cytomegalovirus exposure and HLA in healthy donors. Across the study: A later analysis reported the approximately 120 validation repertoires used the same platform as the 550 to 700 first-cohort repertoires. Whole-study findings and limits: Three chains linked to CMV were shown in vitro to be specific for CMV antigens. Investigators reported 150 to 200 TCR beta chains as tied to cytomegalovirus. A classifier reportedly called cytomegalovirus status with high sensitivity and specificity.

Germline assignment: CDR1 MNHEY and CDR2 SMNVEV (reference sequence). This CDR3 is built from 17 residues. With V trimmed by 0 bases and J by 6 bases, 5 bases remained unmatched. The chain has TRBV27 and TRBJ1-6, with 10 bases identical to TRBD1. The receptor was isolated from a woman in her 30s in good health and CMV-seropositive. What was sequenced was PBMCs. The CDR3 nucleotides read TGTGCCAGCAGTTTATCCTGGGACAGGGGATTTAATTCACCCCTCCACTTT. Protein: CASSLSWDRGFNSPLHF.